This TCR beta chain was documented in a study of blood T cells in healthy people across ages. Study conclusions and caveats: The unsorted PBMCs prevented any conclusive comparison of naive versus antigen-experienced cells. Fewer expanded clones and more diversity marked long-lived versus aged donors.

The CDR3 consists of 13 residues. CDR1 and CDR2 (germline): DFQATT, SNEGSKA (reference sequence). Between the trimmed V and J ends, which lost 6 bases and 1 base, there was a span of 12 bases. Then a second PCR, running about 6 to 11 cycles, was carried out with a sample-barcoded 5' primer and a J-beta primer mix. In TCRdb, the 5' RACE reads were re-called with MiXCR into one record per CDR3 protein. The data contain hundreds of thousands of distinct CDR3 sequences, around 25% of them singletons. For every donor, a draw yielded ten milliliters of peripheral blood. Every sample yielded at least 6.5 million isolated PBMCs. This clonotype was detected ten times or more. Its target is not known. The same data also contributed to another study, on T cells of mothers and their children.

The sequenced sample was blood. The chain links TRBV20-1 to TRBJ1-1; D call uncertain. The sequence derives from a boy aged 5-17 years in good health. This CDR3 reads CSASETQNTEAFF. The CDR3 bases are TGCAGTGCCTCGGAGACACAGAACACTGAAGCTTTCTTT.